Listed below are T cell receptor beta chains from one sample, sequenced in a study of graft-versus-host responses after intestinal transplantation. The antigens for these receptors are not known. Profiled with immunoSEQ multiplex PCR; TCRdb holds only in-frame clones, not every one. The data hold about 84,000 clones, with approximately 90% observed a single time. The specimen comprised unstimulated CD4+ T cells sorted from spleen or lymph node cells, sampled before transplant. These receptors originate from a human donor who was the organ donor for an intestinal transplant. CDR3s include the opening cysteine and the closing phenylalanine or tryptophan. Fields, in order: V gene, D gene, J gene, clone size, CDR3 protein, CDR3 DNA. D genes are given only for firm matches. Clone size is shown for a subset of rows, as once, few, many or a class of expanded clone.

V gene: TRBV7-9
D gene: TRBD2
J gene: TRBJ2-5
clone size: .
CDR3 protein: CASSRPEGGETQYF
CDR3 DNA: TGTGCCAGCAGCCGCCCTGAGGGAGGGGAGACCCAGTACTTC

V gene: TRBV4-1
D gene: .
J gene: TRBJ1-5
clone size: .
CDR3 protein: CASSQALQGNNQPQHF
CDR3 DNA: TGCGCCAGCAGCCAAGCCCTGCAGGGGAACAATCAGCCCCAGCATTTT

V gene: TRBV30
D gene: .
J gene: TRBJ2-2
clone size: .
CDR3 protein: CAWSVLGGDTGELFF
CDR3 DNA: TGTGCCTGGAGTGTACTCGGCGGGGACACCGGGGAGCTGTTTTTT

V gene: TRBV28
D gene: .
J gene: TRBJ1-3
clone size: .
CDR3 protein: CAIYKFSGNTIYF
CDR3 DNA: TGTGCCATCTATAAATTCTCTGGAAACACCATATATTTT

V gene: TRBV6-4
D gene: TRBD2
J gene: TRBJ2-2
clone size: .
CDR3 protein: CASRTSGTGELFF
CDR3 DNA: TGTGCCAGTCGGACTAGCGGTACCGGGGAGCTGTTTTTT

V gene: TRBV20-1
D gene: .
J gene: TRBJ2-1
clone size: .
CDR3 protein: CSANRDNEQFF
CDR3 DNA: TGCAGTGCTAACAGGGACAATGAGCAGTTCTTC

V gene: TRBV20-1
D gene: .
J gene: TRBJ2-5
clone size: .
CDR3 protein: CSAQQETQYF
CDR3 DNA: TGCAGTGCTCAACAAGAGACCCAGTACTTC

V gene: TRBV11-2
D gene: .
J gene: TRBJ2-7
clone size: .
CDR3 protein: CASSLVPGLSSYEQYF
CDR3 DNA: TGTGCCAGCAGCTTAGTCCCAGGGCTAAGCTCCTACGAGCAGTACTTC

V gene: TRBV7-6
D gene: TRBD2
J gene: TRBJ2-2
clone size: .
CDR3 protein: CASRTGTSGLTGELFF
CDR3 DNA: TGTGCCAGCAGAACCGGGACTAGCGGGTTGACCGGGGAGCTGTTTTTT

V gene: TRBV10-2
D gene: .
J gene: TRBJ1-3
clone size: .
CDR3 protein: CASSEGTTGGNTIYF
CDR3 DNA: TGCGCCAGCAGTGAGGGAACAACGGGAGGAAACACCATATATTTT

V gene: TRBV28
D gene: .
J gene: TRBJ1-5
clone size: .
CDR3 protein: CATRGGNQPQHF
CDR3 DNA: TGTGCTACTCGGGGAGGAAATCAGCCCCAGCATTTT

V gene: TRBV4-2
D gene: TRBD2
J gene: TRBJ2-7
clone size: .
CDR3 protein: CASSQDGGGLAGGYEQYF
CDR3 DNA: TGTGCCAGCAGCCAAGATGGGGGAGGACTAGCGGGAGGTTACGAGCAGTACTTC

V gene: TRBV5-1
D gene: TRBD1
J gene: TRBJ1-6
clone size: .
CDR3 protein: CASSRWAGQGTSPLHF
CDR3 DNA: TGCGCCAGCAGCCGATGGGCAGGACAGGGGACTTCACCCCTCCACTTT

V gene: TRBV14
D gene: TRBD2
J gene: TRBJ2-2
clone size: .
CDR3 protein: CASSRTSGNTGELFF
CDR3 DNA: TGTGCCAGCAGCCGGACTAGCGGGAACACCGGGGAGCTGTTTTTT

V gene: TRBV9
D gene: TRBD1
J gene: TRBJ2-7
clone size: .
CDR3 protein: CASGSPQGALYEQYF
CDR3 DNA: TGTGCCAGCGGCTCCCCACAGGGGGCTCTTTACGAGCAGTACTTC

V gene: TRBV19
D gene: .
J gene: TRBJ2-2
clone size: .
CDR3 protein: CASSASYLGRELFF
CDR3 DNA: TGTGCCAGTAGTGCCTCGTACCTTGGCCGGGAGCTGTTTTTT

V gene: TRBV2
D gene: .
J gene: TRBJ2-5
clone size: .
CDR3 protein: CASRGGRASGGETQYF
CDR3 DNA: TGTGCCAGCAGAGGGGGGAGGGCGTCCGGGGGGGAGACCCAGTACTTC

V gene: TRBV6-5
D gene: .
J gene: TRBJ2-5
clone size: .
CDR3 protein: CASSPTRWETQYF
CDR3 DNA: TGTGCCAGCAGCCCCACGCGGTGGGAGACCCAGTACTTC

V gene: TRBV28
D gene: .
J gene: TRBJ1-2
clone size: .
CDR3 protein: CASSPPPIPEGGYTF
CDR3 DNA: TGTGCCAGCAGTCCACCCCCAATACCGGAGGGCGGCTACACCTTC

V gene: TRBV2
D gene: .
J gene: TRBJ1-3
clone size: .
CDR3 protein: CASGGQSGNTIYF
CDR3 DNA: TGTGCCAGCGGGGGACAAAGTGGAAACACCATATATTTT

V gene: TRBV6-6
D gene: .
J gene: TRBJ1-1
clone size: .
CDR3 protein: CASSYLTVLNTEAFF
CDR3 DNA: TGTGCCAGCAGTTACCTCACAGTATTGAACACTGAAGCTTTCTTT

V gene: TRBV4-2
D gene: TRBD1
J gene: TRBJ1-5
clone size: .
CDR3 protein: CASSQVTGGNQPQHF
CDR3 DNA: TGTGCCAGCAGCCAAGTCACAGGGGGCAATCAGCCCCAGCATTTT

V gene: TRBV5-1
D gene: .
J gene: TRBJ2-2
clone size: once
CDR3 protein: CASSPTGTKRDTGELFF
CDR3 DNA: TGCGCCAGCAGCCCAACCGGGACAAAAAGGGACACCGGGGAGCTGTTTTTT

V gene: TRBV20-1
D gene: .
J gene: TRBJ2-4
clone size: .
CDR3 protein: CSARLGYGQYF
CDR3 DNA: TGCAGTGCTAGATTAGGTTACGGGCAGTACTTC

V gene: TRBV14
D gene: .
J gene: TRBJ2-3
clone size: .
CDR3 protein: CASSQDLSGGTDTQYF
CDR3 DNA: TGTGCCAGCAGCCAAGATCTTTCGGGAGGCACAGATACGCAGTATTTT

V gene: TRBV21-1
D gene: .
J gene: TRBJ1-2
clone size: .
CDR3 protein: CASSNHDPRQGGLWGYTF
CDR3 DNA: TGTGCCAGCAGCAATCATGACCCCAGGCAGGGTGGGCTATGGGGCTACACCTTC

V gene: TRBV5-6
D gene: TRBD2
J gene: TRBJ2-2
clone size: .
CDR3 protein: CASSLWLAGAPGELFF
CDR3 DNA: TGTGCCAGCAGCTTGTGGCTAGCGGGAGCCCCCGGGGAGCTGTTTTTT

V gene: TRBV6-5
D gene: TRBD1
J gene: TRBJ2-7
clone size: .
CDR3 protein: CASSYSGQGPLEQYF
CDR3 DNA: TGTGCCAGCAGTTACTCGGGACAGGGACCCCTCGAGCAGTACTTC

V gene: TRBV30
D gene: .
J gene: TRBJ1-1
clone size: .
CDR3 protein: CAWSALGGYNVGKEAFF
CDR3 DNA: TGTGCCTGGAGTGCTTTGGGGGGGTACAACGTGGGAAAGGAAGCTTTCTTT

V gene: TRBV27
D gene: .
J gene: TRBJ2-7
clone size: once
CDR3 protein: CASNSARGGIYEQYF
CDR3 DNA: TGTGCCAGCAATAGCGCGAGAGGCGGAATCTACGAGCAGTACTTC

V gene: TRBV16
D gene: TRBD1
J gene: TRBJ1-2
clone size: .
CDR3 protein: CASSHRTGLLYGYTF
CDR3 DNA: TGTGCCAGCAGCCACAGGACAGGGCTCCTCTATGGCTACACCTTC

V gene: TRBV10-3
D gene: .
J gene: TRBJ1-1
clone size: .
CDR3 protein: CAISLGRENTEAFF
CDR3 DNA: TGTGCCATCAGCTTGGGCAGGGAGAACACTGAAGCTTTCTTT

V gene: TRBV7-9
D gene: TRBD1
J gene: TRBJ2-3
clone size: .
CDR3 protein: CASREWDREEDTQYF
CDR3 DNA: TGTGCCAGCAGAGAGTGGGACAGGGAAGAAGATACGCAGTATTTT

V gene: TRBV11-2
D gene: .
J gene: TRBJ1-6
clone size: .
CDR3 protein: CASSWGDGSPLHF
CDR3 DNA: TGTGCCAGCAGCTGGGGAGATGGCTCACCCCTCCACTTT

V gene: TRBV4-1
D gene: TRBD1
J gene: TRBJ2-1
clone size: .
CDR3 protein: CASSQPTGASYNEQFF
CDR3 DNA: TGCGCCAGCAGCCAACCCACAGGGGCTTCCTACAATGAGCAGTTCTTC

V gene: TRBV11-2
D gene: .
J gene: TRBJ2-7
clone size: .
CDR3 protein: CASSLDQRGEQYF
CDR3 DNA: TGTGCCAGCAGCTTAGATCAAAGGGGCGAGCAGTACTTC

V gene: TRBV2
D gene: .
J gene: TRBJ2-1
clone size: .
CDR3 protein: CASSDNSYNEQFF
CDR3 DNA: TGTGCCAGCAGTGACAACAGTTACAATGAGCAGTTCTTC

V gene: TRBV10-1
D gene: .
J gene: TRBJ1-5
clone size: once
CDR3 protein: CASAPHFEWGAYFAGTYSNQPQHF
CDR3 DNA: TGCGCCAGCGCCCCTCATTTTGAGTGGGGTGCGTACTTCGCGGGAACGTATAGCAATCAGCCCCAGCATTTT

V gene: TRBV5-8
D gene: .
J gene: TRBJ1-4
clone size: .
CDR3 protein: CASSSYLQGGEKLFF
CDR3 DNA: TGTGCCAGCAGCTCCTATCTACAGGGTGGGGAAAAACTGTTTTTT

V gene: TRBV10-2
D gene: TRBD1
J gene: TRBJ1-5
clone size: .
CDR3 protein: CASGQGNQPQHF
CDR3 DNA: TGCGCCAGCGGACAGGGTAATCAGCCCCAGCATTTT

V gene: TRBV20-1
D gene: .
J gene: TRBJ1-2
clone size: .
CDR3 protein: CSASRGYGYTF
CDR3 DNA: TGCAGTGCTAGTAGAGGCTATGGCTACACCTTC

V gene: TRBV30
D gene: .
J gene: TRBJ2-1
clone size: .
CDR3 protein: CASLDTRHPQRQFF
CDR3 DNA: TGTGCCTCACTTGATACCAGGCACCCGCAAAGGCAGTTCTTC

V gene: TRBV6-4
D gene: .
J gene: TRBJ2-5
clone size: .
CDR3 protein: CASSSEVAETQYF
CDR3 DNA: TGTGCCAGCAGTTCGGAGGTGGCGGAGACCCAGTACTTC

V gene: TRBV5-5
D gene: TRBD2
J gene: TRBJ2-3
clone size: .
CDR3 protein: CASSRINLRAGGSTDTQYF
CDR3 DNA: TGTGCCAGCAGCCGCATAAACCTCAGAGCGGGGGGTAGCACAGATACGCAGTATTTT

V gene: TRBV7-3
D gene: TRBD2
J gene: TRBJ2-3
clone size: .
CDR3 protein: CASSSSGGPGTDTQYF
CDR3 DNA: TGTGCCAGCAGCTCTAGCGGGGGACCAGGCACAGATACGCAGTATTTT

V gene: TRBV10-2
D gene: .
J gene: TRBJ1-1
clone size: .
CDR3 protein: CASSEPGHLNTEAFF
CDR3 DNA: TGCGCCAGCAGTGAGCCGGGACACCTGAACACTGAAGCTTTCTTT

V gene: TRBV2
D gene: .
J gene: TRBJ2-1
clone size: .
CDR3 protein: CASSGRADNEQFF
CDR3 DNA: TGTGCCAGCAGTGGTCGAGCGGACAATGAGCAGTTCTTC

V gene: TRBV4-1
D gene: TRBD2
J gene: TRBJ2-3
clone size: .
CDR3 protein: CASSLREGGVTDTQYF
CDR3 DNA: TGCGCCAGCAGTTTGCGGGAGGGAGGGGTTACAGATACGCAGTATTTT

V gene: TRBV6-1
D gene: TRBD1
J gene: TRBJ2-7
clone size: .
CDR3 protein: CASSARRISAGGSEQYF
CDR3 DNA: TGTGCCAGCAGTGCTAGGCGGATTTCGGCAGGGGGCAGCGAGCAGTACTTC

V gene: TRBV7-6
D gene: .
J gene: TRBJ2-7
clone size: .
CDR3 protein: CASSLQGYEQYF
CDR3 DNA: TGTGCCAGCAGCTTACAGGGTTACGAGCAGTACTTC

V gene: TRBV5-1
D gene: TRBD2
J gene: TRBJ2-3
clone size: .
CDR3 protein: CASSLVFLASGTTDTQYF
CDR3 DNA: TGCGCCAGCAGCTTGGTTTTTCTGGCTAGCGGGACCACAGATACGCAGTATTTT

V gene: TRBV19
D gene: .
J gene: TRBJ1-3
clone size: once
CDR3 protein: CASSIPAGARFGSGNTIYF
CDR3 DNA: TGTGCCAGTAGTATTCCCGCAGGGGCCCGCTTCGGGTCTGGAAACACCATATATTTT

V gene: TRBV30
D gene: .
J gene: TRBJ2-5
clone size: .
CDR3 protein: CASVWRAETQYF
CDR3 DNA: TGTGCCTCCGTTTGGCGGGCAGAGACCCAGTACTTC

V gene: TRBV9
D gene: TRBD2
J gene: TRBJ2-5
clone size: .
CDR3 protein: CASSVSSASGVHETQYF
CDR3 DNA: TGTGCCAGCAGCGTGAGTTCGGCTAGCGGGGTACATGAGACCCAGTACTTC

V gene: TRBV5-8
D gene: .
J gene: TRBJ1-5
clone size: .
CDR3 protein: CASSIKQGYSNQPQHF
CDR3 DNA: TGTGCCAGCAGCATTAAACAGGGTTATAGCAATCAGCCCCAGCATTTT

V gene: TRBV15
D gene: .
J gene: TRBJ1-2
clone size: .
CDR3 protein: CATSTHYRVQGYTF
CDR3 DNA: TGTGCCACCAGCACGCATTACAGGGTCCAGGGCTACACCTTC

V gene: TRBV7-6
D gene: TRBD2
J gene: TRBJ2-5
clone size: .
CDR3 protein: CASSYLAGVQETQYF
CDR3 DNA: TGTGCCAGCAGCTATCTAGCGGGAGTCCAAGAGACCCAGTACTTC

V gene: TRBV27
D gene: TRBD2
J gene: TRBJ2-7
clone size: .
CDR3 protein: CASSLAGGFEQYF
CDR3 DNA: TGTGCCAGCAGTTTAGCGGGAGGGTTCGAGCAGTACTTC

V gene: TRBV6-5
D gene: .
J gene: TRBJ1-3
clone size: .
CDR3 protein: CASSRDRNTIYF
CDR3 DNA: TGTGCCAGCAGCCGGGACAGAAACACCATATATTTT